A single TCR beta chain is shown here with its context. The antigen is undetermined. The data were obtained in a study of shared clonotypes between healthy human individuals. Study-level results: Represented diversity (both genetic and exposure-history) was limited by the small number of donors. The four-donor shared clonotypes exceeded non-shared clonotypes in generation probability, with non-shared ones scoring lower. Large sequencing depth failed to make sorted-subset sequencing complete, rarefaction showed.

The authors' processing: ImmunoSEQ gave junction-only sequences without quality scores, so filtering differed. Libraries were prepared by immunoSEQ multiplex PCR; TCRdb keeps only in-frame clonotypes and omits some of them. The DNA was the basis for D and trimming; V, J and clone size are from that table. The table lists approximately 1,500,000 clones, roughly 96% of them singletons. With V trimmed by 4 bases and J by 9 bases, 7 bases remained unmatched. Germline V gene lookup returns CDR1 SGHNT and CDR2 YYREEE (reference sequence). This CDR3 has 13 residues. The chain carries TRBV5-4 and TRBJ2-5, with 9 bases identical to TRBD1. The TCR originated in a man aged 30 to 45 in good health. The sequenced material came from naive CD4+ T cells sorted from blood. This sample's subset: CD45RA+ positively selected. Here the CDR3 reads CASSPGTGMSQYF. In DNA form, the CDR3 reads TGTGCCAGCAGCCCCGGGACAGGGATGTCCCAGTACTTC. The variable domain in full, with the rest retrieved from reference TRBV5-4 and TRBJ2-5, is ETGVTQSPTHLIKTRGQQVTLRCSSQSGHNTVSWYQQALGQGPQFIFQYYREEENGRGNFPPRFSGLQFPNYSSELNVNALELDDSALYLCASSPGTGMSQYFGPGTRLLVL.